Presented here are 10 T cell receptor beta chains from one specimen sequenced in a study of technical replicates of blood from a few donors. Generated by immunoSEQ multiplex PCR, the TCRdb table keeps only in-frame clones and is missing some. Of 70,000 to 85,000 clones listed, roughly 90% are singletons. The sample comprised T cells isolated from PBMCs. All receptors come from a human donor in good health.

The chain recombines TRBV7-8 with TRBJ1-2; 8 bases line up with TRBD1. Germline V CDR1 and CDR2: SGHVS, FQNEAQ. Unmatched junction bases numbered 10, after V lost 5 bases and J lost 8 bases. This CDR3 has 14 amino acids. The CDR3 bases are TGTGCCAGCAGCGCCAGCGGACAGGGCGGAGGCTACACCTTC. Protein: CASSASGQGGGYTF.

This clone was seen only once. One junction end does not reproduce the germline sequence, and a read error may be involved. The rearrangement links TRBV2 to TRBJ2-5; tentative D call: TRBD1 (6 bases). This CDR3 has 13 amino acids. Looked up from germline, CDR1 is SNHLY and CDR2 is FYNNEI. DNA of the CDR3: TGTGCCAGCAGGGAAGGGGGAGTGGTGACCCAGTACTTC. Its translation is CASREGGVVTQYF.

V is TRBV2 and J is TRBJ2-1; 8 bases fit TRBD2. Germline V gene sequence: CDR1 SNHLY, CDR2 FYNNEI. The CDR3 is made up of 14 amino acids. V lost 8 bases, J lost 8 bases, and 11 bases stayed unmatched. CDR3 in amino acids: CASLPGLGIYEQFF. The CDR3 nucleotides read TGTGCCAGCCTCCCGGGACTAGGCATTTATGAGCAGTTCTTC.

The V call is TRBV7-2, the J call TRBJ2-3, with TRBD1 as a possible D gene (5 bases). This CDR3 region has 14 residues. V was shortened by 7 bases and J by 7 bases, with 18 bases between the two germline ends. CDR1 is SGHTA, CDR2 FQGNSA, per germline. This chain's CDR3 is CASTPSQGPNTQYF. The CDR3 region has the DNA TGTGCCAGCACCCCGAGCCAGGGCCCTAATACGCAGTATTTT.

The rearrangement links TRBV13 to TRBJ1-5, with D possibly being TRBD1 (6 bases). The CDR3 is 16 residues long. With 2 bases removed from V and 1 base from J, the gap between germline ends came to 12 bases. CDR1 is PRHDT, CDR2 FYEKMQ, per germline (reference sequence). For the CDR3, the DNA is TGTGCCAGCAGCTTATCACAGGGCAGGAGCAATCAGCCCCAGCATTTT. As protein: CASSLSQGRSNQPQHF.

V gene TRBV7-3 combines with J gene TRBJ2-3; D not certain. V was trimmed by 3 bases and J by 8 bases, leaving 15 bases between them. CDR3 size: 14 residues. CDR1 and CDR2 (germline): SGHTA, FQGTGA. CDR3 sequence: CASSFLERGGTQYF. As DNA, the CDR3 is TGTGCCAGCAGCTTTCTAGAAAGAGGCGGTACGCAGTATTTT.

This clone has a single count. The rearrangement uses TRBV9 and TRBJ1-2; 7 nucleotides align to TRBD1. V lost 0 bases and J lost 4; bases outside the gene matches: 6. The germline gives CDR1 SGDLS, CDR2 YYNGEE. This CDR3 region has 15 residues. DNA for the CDR3: TGTGCCAGCAGCGTAGTCCCGGGACAGCGCTATGGCTACACCTTC. Amino acid sequence: CASSVVPGQRYGYTF.

V is TRBV19 and J is TRBJ1-1; D might be TRBD1 (5 bases). Germline V CDR1 and CDR2: LNHDA, SQIVND (reference sequence). V lost 3 bases and J 4 bases, leaving 15 bases between the germline ends. The length of the CDR3 is 15 residues. CDR3 loop: CASSMRRRDGTEAFF. Here the CDR3 DNA reads TGTGCCAGTAGTATGAGGAGGAGGGACGGCACTGAAGCTTTCTTT.

The chain carries TRBV14 and TRBJ1-2; D is possibly TRBD1 (5 bases). The V and J ends lost 1 base and 9 bases respectively, with 12 bases between them. Germline V CDR1 and CDR2: SGHDN, FVKESK. The CDR3 is made up of 13 amino acids. CDR3 sequence: CASSQVPGLSYTF. CDR3 in DNA: TGTGCCAGCAGCCAAGTTCCGGGACTAAGCTACACCTTC.

The chain uses TRBV11-2 and TRBJ2-1, with 7 bases that match TRBD2. The CDR3 has 15 residues. V gave up 2 bases and J gave up 4 bases; unmatched junction bases: 5. CDR1 is SGHAT, CDR2 FQNNGV, per germline. The CDR3 DNA reads as TGTGCCAGCAGCTTACCGGGAGGAAGGTACAATGAGCAGTTCTTC. Translation gives CASSLPGGRYNEQFF.